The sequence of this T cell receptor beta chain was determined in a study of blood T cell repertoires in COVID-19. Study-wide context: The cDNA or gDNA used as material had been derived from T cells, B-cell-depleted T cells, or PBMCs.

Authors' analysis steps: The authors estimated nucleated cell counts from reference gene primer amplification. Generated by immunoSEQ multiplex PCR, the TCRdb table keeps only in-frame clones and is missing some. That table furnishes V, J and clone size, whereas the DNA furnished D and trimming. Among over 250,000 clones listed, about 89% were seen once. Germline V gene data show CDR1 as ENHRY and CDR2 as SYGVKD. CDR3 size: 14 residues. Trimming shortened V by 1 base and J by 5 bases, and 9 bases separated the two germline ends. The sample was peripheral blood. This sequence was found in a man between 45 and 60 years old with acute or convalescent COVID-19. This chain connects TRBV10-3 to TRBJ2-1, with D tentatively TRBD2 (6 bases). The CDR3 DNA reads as TGTGCCATCAGTGAGTATCGGGGGAACAATGAGCAGTTCTTC. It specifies CAISEYRGNNEQFF.